This TCR beta chain was observed in a study of T cells in Graves' hyperthyroidism and ophthalmopathy (dated by TCRdb to between 2019 and 2020). With regard to the full study: Peripheral blood was sampled at the time of initial diagnosis, prior to any treatment. To identify TCR V-J signatures that set the groups apart, the researchers used a discovery cohort of about a hundred patients, made up of about 44 with Graves' ophthalmopathy and approximately 57 with stable Graves' hyperthyroidism. Whether ophthalmopathy could be predicted prospectively was tested in an independent validation cohort made up of about 20 hyperthyroidism patients plus 17 patients who later progressed to ophthalmopathy. The 100 or so discovery patients were randomly split 7:3 into training and test sets. In addition, the study compared T-cell repertoires in thyroid tissue and in blood from about 6 Graves' hyperthyroidism patients. Following sampling, methimazole starting at 30 mg daily was given to hyperthyroidism patients, and high-dose intravenous methylprednisolone was given to ophthalmopathy patients. According to the paper, TCR Vbeta CDR3 sequencing was carried out on around 140 peripheral blood samples, which came from approximately 41 ophthalmopathy, approximately 78 hyperthyroidism and roughly 17 progressor patients.

Stable Graves' hyperthyroidism was defined as no progression to ophthalmopathy during 18 months of follow-up. The hyperthyroidism patients were between 18 and 65 years old and newly diagnosed, with a disease duration of less than 2 months. Exclusion was applied to patients with uncontrolled infections, other autoimmune diseases, pregnancy or lactation. Clinical symptoms, serum thyroxine and TRAb, thyroid ultrasound, and orbital computed tomography formed the basis for the diagnoses. Ficoll-Paque density gradient centrifugation was used to isolate PBMCs from about 9.4 ml of fresh peripheral blood. Total RNA was extracted using Trizol reagent, and RNA quality was assessed on an Agilent 2100 Bioanalyzer. Summary of the overall study and its limitations: In validation, progression to ophthalmopathy was predicted by the model with roughly 69% sensitivity and 72.22% specificity, a median of about 6.8 months before onset. A model built on a 13 V-J signature distinguished ophthalmopathy from stable hyperthyroidism, reaching roughly 88% sensitivity and about 81% specificity in cross-validation and 80%/75% in testing. Most expanded thyroid clonotypes (frequency above 0.001) were also detected in blood, suggesting blood repertoires may reflect thyroid immune responses. Sample size was not statistically predetermined, and blinding of investigators to group allocation was not performed.

In its sample, this clonotype was seen a few times. Its recognized antigen is unknown. Base quality data are lacking; no much larger clone is found one base away. Trimming removed 3 bases from V and 7 bases from J; the gene matches leave 20 bases unexplained. According to the germline V gene, CDR1 reads SQVTM and CDR2 reads ANQGSEA. The CDR3 measures 18 amino acids from cysteine to phenylalanine. Of the read, only the CDR3 DNA is kept; its 54 bases are in frame from base 1. TCR beta CDR3 regions were amplified from RNA transcripts. The TCR CDR3 was subjected to a first round of RT-PCR using the HTBI primer set and the Qiagen OneStep RT-PCR kit. Libraries were constructed in a second round of multiplex PCR, after which size selection and purification were carried out. Sequencing of the libraries was done on an Illumina HiSeq2000 using paired-end 100 bp reads. Under the source paper's analysis protocol: Raw data were processed with SOAPnuke, discarding reads with adapters, uncalled bases, mean Phred below 15, or no exact constant-primer or identifier match. COPE v1.2.5 was used to merge the high-quality paired reads, and each unique nucleotide sequence was defined as a clonotype. MiTCR v1.1 was used to align the clonotypes against IMGT TRBV, TRBD and TRBJ reference segments. The analysis included only V-J combinations with a frequency above 0.0001, which together covered around 99% of the repertoires. The TCS score was defined as F50 (clonal expansion) divided by E x V (chaos), with BLOSUM62-based TCRdist calculated between CDR3 peptides within each V-J. Welch's t-statistics and random forest reduced roughly 530 V-J features to about 12, which were used in a naive Bayes classifier (R e1071). The public sequencing data were trimmed at Q25 with fastp and processed into clonotypes with MiXCR by TCRdb, which kept only in-frame beta chains. Rows with a matching CDR3 protein are joined into one entry that keeps the most common DNA and genes. The V and J calls here are based on TCRdb, not the publication. The sample has over 450,000 distinct CDR3 sequences on record, roughly 14% of them singletons. The ten largest clones capture 15% to 20% of the sample.

Source material: blood. The receptor was isolated from a woman aged 18 to 35 with Graves' hyperthyroidism. The rearranged segments are TRBV29-1 and TRBJ1-2; 10 bases in between match TRBD1. The CDR3 sequence is CSVEDPVGTGAAWGGYTF. The nucleotide sequence reads TGCAGCGTTGAGGATCCCGTCGGGACAGGGGCGGCGTGGGGTGGCTACACCTTC.